The 24 T cell receptor beta chains below come from one sample, sequenced in a study of blood T cell repertoires in COVID-19. TCRdb keeps only in-frame clones here, not all; method: immunoSEQ multiplex PCR. The sample holds some 300,000 clones, around nine tenths seen once. Sequencing input: PBMCs or T cells enriched from blood (not recorded which). These receptors were obtained from a woman between 25 and 40 years old who had recovered from COVID-19.

This chain links TRBV27 with TRBJ2-5; possibly TRBD2 for D (5 bases). CDR3 length: 16 amino acids. Deletions cut 4 bases from V and 5 bases from J, with 20 bases between. Germline V gene data show CDR1 as MNHEY and CDR2 as SMNVEV (reference sequence). Written as DNA, the CDR3 is TGTGCCAGCAGTTCCCTAGCAGCCGGTGCCCTGGAGACCCAGTACTTC. It translates to CASSSLAAGALETQYF.

This chain joins TRBV7-9 and TRBJ2-7, with 10 bases aligning to TRBD2. Germline V gene lookup returns CDR1 SEHNR and CDR2 FQNEAQ (reference sequence). V shed 8 bases and J 6 bases; nucleotides not matched to a gene: 4. The CDR3 extends over 12 amino acids. The CDR3 here is CASQLAGLEQYF. For the CDR3, the DNA is TGTGCCAGCCAACTAGCGGGACTCGAGCAGTACTTC.

The V gene is TRBV7-2, the J gene TRBJ1-2; D remains ambiguous. V was cut by 4 bases and J by 3 bases, with 6 bases left in between. This CDR3 comprises 12 residues. The germline V gene has CDR1 SGHTA and CDR2 FQGNSA. CDR3 in DNA: TGTGCCAGCAGCTCCGGGGACTATGGCTACACCTTC. Its protein is CASSSGDYGYTF.

The chain couples TRBV19 to TRBJ1-2, with D possibly matching TRBD1 (6 bases). CDR1 and CDR2 (germline): LNHDA, SQIVND (reference sequence). The CDR3 extends over 13 amino acids. Trimming took off 6 bases at V and 7 bases at J, with 15 bases between the two ends. CDR3 sequence: CASSIQGTGGYTF. The CDR3 coding sequence is TGTGCCAGTAGCATACAGGGAACCGGTGGCTACACCTTC.

V gene TRBV19 combines with J gene TRBJ1-4; 7 bases are shared with TRBD1. With V trimmed by 3 bases and J by 15 bases, 10 bases remained unmatched. The CDR3 has 13 amino acids. In germline, CDR1 is LNHDA, CDR2 SQIVND (reference sequence). The CDR3 here is CASSIYRGLSVFF. The CDR3 nucleotides read TGTGCCAGTAGTATCTACAGGGGATTATCGGTGTTTTTT.

This chain connects TRBV6-5 to TRBJ2-1, with 11 bases identical to TRBD1. J was trimmed by 8 bases and V by 3 bases; bases with no gene match: 6. CDR1 and CDR2 from the germline V gene are MNHEY and SVGAGI. CDR3 length: 15 amino acids. In DNA, the CDR3 is TGTGCCAGCAGTTATACCGGGACAGGGGGACATGAGCAGTTCTTC. This sequence encodes CASSYTGTGGHEQFF.

This chain connects TRBV9 to TRBJ1-2, with D hard to call. The ends were cut back, 1 base at V and 8 bases at J, with 15 bases in the middle. Germline-derived CDR1 and CDR2 are SGDLS and YYNGEE. This CDR3 region has 14 residues. The chain's CDR3 is CASSVNAGFRGYTF. The CDR3 DNA reads as TGTGCCAGCAGCGTAAATGCGGGTTTTAGGGGCTACACCTTC. Supplemented by reference TRBV9 and TRBJ1-2, the full variable domain reads DSGVTQTPKHLITATGQRVTLRCSPRSGDLSVYWYQQSLDQGLQFLIQYYNGEERAKGNILERFSAQQFPDLHSELNLSSLELGDSALYFCASSVNAGFRGYTFGSGTRLTVV.

V usage is TRBV10-3 and J usage is TRBJ2-1, with 7 nucleotides matching TRBD1. Germline V lookup: CDR1 ENHRY, CDR2 SYGVKD. With 6 bases clipped from V and 1 base from J, the junction kept 9 bases outside the gene matches. The CDR3 contains 16 residues. The CDR3 DNA follows: TGTGCCATCAGGTCTACAGGGGTTGTATCCTACAATGAGCAGTTCTTC. Amino acid sequence: CAIRSTGVVSYNEQFF.

CDR3 loop: CATVSGPGELFF. The CDR3 bases are TGTGCCACCGTCAGCGGGCCCGGGGAGCTGTTTTTT. J is TRBJ2-2 and V is TRBV19, with a tentative D call TRBD2 (6 bases). The V gene lost 10 bases and the J gene lost 6 bases, with 12 bases spanning the gap. CDR3 length: 12 amino acids. The V gene's germline CDR1 is LNHDA and CDR2 SQIVND (reference sequence).

The chain has TRBV5-5 and TRBJ1-2; D call uncertain. Trimming took 6 bases from V and 4 from J, leaving 22 bases between them. CDR3 length: 16 residues. From germline, CDR1 is SGHKS and CDR2 YYEKEE (reference sequence). CDR3 sequence (DNA): TGTGCCAGCACCCTCATAACCGAGACATACGTCTATGGCTACACCTTC. Its protein product is CASTLITETYVYGYTF.

This rearrangement joins TRBV5-1 to TRBJ1-6; 8 bases are shared with TRBD1. Trimming took 3 bases from V and 10 from J; bases not matched to a gene: 9. The CDR3 consists of 15 residues. Per germline, CDR1 SGHRS and CDR2 YFSETQ. CDR3 sequence reads: CASSWTTGVGSPLHF. The CDR3 nucleotides read TGCGCCAGCAGCTGGACGACAGGGGTGGGATCACCCCTCCACTTT.

This clone occurred a few times. J is TRBJ2-7 and V is TRBV19; 9 nucleotides agree with TRBD2. In germline, CDR1 is LNHDA, CDR2 SQIVND (reference sequence). V lost 4 bases and J lost 2; bases outside the gene matches: 3. The CDR3 runs 14 residues. Here the CDR3 DNA reads TGTGCCAGTAGTAATGCGGGGGGGACCTACGAGCAGTACTTC. It encodes CASSNAGGTYEQYF.

This rearrangement joins TRBV27 to TRBJ1-5; the match to TRBD1 covers 7 bases. V lost 4 bases, J lost 3 bases, and 6 bases stayed unmatched. The germline CDR1 and CDR2 sequences are MNHEY and SMNVEV (reference sequence). CDR3 size: 15 residues. The CDR3 is CASSSTGFINQPQHF. The CDR3, as DNA: TGTGCCAGCAGTTCGACAGGGTTTATCAATCAGCCCCAGCATTTT.

V is TRBV19 and J is TRBJ2-6, with a weak D call TRBD2 (5 bases). CDR1 and CDR2 (germline): LNHDA, SQIVND (reference sequence). Trimming stripped 0 bases from V and 0 bases from J, with 15 bases between. The CDR3 has 19 amino acids. The DNA of the CDR3 is TGTGCCAGTAGTATAGAAAGTGGGGTAGGAGGCTCTGGGGCCAACGTCCTGACTTTC. Translating gives CASSIESGVGGSGANVLTF.

The chain carries TRBV6-5 and TRBJ2-5, with 7 bases that match TRBD1. Losses at the gene ends were 5 bases for V and 2 bases for J; bases not matched to a gene: 8. This CDR3 is built from 15 residues. CDR1 and CDR2 (germline): MNHEY, SVGAGI. CDR3 sequence: CASSTPGQLQETQYF. The DNA of the CDR3 is TGTGCCAGCAGTACACCGGGACAGCTACAAGAGACCCAGTACTTC.

CDR3 region: CASSYRAGGWETQYF. CDR3 bases: TGTGCCAGCAGTTACCGAGCGGGAGGGTGGGAGACCCAGTACTTC. V is TRBV6-5 and J is TRBJ2-5; 10 bases align to TRBD2. This CDR3 spans 15 amino acids. Germline lookup yields CDR1 MNHEY and CDR2 SVGAGI. V trimming: 2 bases; J trimming: 5 bases; junction bases outside the gene matches: 5.

The DNA for the CDR3 is TGTGCCACCAGCATTTTTGGGGAGGCTAATGAAAAACTGTTTTTT. Translating it yields CATSIFGEANEKLFF. The rearrangement uses TRBV15 and TRBJ1-4; D is undetermined. Germline V gives CDR1 LNHNV, CDR2 YYDKDF (reference sequence). This CDR3 contains 15 residues. V lost 4 bases, J lost 3 bases, and 12 bases lay in between.

In this sample, this clone turned up a few times. J is TRBJ2-3 and V is TRBV12-3 or TRBV12-4; no firm D call. This CDR3 contains 13 residues. The germline V and J ends were trimmed by 5 bases and 0 bases, with 6 bases remaining between them. CDR3 sequence reads: CASSQVSTDTQYF. The CDR3 DNA follows: TGTGCCAGCAGTCAGGTTAGCACAGATACGCAGTATTTT.

The chain couples TRBV7-6 to TRBJ2-5; TRBD1 is a possible D gene (5 bases). The CDR3 runs 15 residues. V lost 4 bases and J 3 bases, leaving 15 bases between the germline ends. The germline CDR1 and CDR2 sequences are SGHVS and FNYEAQ. As DNA, the CDR3 is TGTGCCAGCAGCTCCTTTCCAGGGCAGAAAGAGACCCAGTACTTC. Protein sequence: CASSSFPGQKETQYF.

V gene TRBV10-2 combines with J gene TRBJ1-1; TRBD1 is a possible D gene (6 bases). CDR1 is WSHSY, CDR2 SAAADI, per germline. The CDR3 totals 14 residues. V was cut by 5 bases and J by 0 bases, with 10 bases left in between. The CDR3 nucleotides read TGCGCCAGCAGTCTGGACAGCCTGAACACTGAAGCTTTCTTT. It translates to CASSLDSLNTEAFF.

The rearrangement links TRBV6-1 to TRBJ1-1; 7 positions agree with TRBD1. V dropped 3 bases and J dropped 5; count of bases not matched to a gene: 6. Germline loops: CDR1 MNHNS, CDR2 SASEGT. CDR3 length: 14 residues. In DNA form, the CDR3 reads TGTGCCAGCAGTGACCGACAGGGTGATACTGAAGCTTTCTTT. Translation gives CASSDRQGDTEAFF.

J is TRBJ1-5 and V is TRBV7-8; tentative D call: TRBD1 (6 bases). Germline V gene lookup returns CDR1 SGHVS and CDR2 FQNEAQ. Deletions cut 2 bases from V and 4 bases from J, with 15 bases between. The CDR3 has 16 residues. The CDR3 here is CASSLYSGTPNQPQHF. DNA of the CDR3: TGTGCCAGCAGCTTATACTCCGGGACACCTAATCAGCCCCAGCATTTT.

The chain links TRBV13 to TRBJ2-1; 7 positions agree with TRBD2. This CDR3 contains 17 residues. The trim removed 2 bases at V and 0 bases at J, leaving 7 bases unmatched. CDR1 PRHDT and CDR2 FYEKMQ come from the germline V gene (reference sequence). DNA for the CDR3: TGTGCCAGCAGCTTACCCCCTAGCGGAAGCTCCTACAATGAGCAGTTCTTC. This encodes CASSLPPSGSSYNEQFF.

The sample holds one count of this clone. The J gene is TRBJ2-7, the V gene TRBV21-1; the table assigns TRBD2, which was not confirmed against the DNA. TRBV21-1 is a known pseudogene. The CDR3 length is 15 residues. The CDR3 DNA reads as TGTGCCAGCAGCAAAGGGGGGGTCCCTACCTACGAGCAGTACTTC. This translates into CASSKGGVPTYEQYF.